This T cell receptor (beta chain) was documented in a study of Ad26.COV2.S vaccination and SARS-CoV-2 variants. Germline V lookup: CDR1 MNHEY, CDR2 SMNVEV (reference sequence). CDR3 size: 17 residues. V lost 5 bases, J lost 4 bases, and 10 bases stayed unmatched. Sequencing was performed with immunoSEQ multiplex PCR; in TCRdb, only in-frame clones are kept and a portion is missing. The table records 97,000 or so clones, around 81% of them present only once. The receptor's source is a human donor who had recovered from COVID-19. Here the sequenced sample was peripheral blood, taken after recovery from COVID-19. The chain couples TRBV27 to TRBJ2-2; TRBD2 matches 10 bases. The CDR3 coding sequence is TGTGCCAGCAGTAAAGTAGCGGGGGGTCCGAGCACCGGGGAGCTGTTTTTT. It yields the protein CASSKVAGGPSTGELFF.